This note documents a single T cell receptor (beta chain) sequence. Its antigen is as yet unknown. This entry belongs to a study of graft-versus-host responses after intestinal transplantation. Study conclusions and caveats: Graft-donor T cell macrochimerism coincided with high graft-versus-host to host-versus-graft clonal ratios in allografts. An association linked early post-transplant HvG declines with peak circulating GvH clone levels.

The J segment lost 3 bases and the V segment lost 10 bases, leaving 14 bases of the junction unmatched. CDR1 is SNHLY and CDR2 is FYNNEI in the germline V gene. The length of the CDR3 is 15 residues. Assay used: immunoSEQ multiplex PCR; TCRdb lists only in-frame clones, some missing. The table has tens of thousands of clones, over 90% seen once. The V gene is TRBV2, the J gene TRBJ1-2, with 7 bases aligning to TRBD1. The sequencing here drew on unstimulated CD8+ T cells sorted from spleen or lymph node cells, taken before transplant. This TCR derives from a human donor who was the organ donor for an intestinal transplant. CDR3 region: CATLQGGEDDYGYTF. For the CDR3, the DNA is TGTGCCACCCTCCAGGGGGGCGAAGACGACTATGGCTACACCTTC.